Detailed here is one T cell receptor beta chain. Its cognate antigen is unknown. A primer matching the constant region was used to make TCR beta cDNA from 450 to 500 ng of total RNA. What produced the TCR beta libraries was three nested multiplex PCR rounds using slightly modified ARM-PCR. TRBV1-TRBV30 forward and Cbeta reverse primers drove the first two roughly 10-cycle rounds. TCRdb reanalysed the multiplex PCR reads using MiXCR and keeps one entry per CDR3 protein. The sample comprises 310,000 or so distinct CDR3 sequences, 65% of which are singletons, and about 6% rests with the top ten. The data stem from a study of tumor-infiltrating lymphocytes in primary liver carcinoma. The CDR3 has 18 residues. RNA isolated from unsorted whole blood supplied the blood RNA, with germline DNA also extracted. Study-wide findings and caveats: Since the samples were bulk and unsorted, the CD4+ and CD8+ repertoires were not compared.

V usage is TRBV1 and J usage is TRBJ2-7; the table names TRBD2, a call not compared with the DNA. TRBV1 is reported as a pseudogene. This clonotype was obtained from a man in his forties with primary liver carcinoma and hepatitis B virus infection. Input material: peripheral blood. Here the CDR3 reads CTSSQGLLSGVSVYEQYF. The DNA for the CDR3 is TGCACCAGCAGCCAAGGACTACTCTCAGGAGTTTCGGTCTACGAGCAGTACTTC.